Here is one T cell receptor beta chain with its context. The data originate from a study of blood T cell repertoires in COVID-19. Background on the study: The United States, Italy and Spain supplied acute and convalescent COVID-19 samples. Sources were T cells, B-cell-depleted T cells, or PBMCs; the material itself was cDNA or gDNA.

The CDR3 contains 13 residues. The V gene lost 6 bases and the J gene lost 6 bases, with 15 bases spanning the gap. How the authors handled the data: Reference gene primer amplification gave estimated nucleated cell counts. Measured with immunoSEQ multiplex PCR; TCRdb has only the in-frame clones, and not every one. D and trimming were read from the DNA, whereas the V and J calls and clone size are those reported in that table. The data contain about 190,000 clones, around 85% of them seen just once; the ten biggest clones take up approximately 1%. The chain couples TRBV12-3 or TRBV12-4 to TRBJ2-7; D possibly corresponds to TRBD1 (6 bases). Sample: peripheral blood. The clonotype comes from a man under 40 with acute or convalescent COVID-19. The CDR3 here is CASSPRGVGEQYF. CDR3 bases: TGTGCCAGCAGCCCCAGGGGAGTGGGCGAGCAGTACTTC.